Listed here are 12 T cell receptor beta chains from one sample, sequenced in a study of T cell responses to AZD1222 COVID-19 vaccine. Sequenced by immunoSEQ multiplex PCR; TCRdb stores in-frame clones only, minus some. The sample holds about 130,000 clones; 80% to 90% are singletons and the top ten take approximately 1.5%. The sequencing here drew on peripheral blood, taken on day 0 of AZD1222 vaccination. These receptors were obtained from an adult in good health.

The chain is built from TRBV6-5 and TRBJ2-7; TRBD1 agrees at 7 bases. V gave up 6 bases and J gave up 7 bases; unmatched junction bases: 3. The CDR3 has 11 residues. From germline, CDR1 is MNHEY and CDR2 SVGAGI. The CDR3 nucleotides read TGTGCCAGCAGGACAGGGAATGAGCAGTACTTC. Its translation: CASRTGNEQYF.

The chain's CDR3 is CASSIGDRSVEQYF. The CDR3 nucleotides read TGTGCCAGTAGTATAGGGGACCGATCGGTCGAGCAGTACTTC. The chain recombines TRBV19 with TRBJ2-7; D assignment may be TRBD1 or TRBD2 (5 bases each). CDR1 is LNHDA, CDR2 SQIVND, per germline (reference sequence). CDR3 length: 14 amino acids. V was shortened by 1 base and J by 6 bases, with 13 bases between the two germline ends.

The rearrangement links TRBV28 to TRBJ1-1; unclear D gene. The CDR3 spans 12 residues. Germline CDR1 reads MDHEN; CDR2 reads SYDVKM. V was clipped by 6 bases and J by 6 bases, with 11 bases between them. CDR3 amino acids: CASSWIGAEAFF. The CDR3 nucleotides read TGTGCCAGCAGCTGGATCGGGGCTGAAGCTTTCTTT.

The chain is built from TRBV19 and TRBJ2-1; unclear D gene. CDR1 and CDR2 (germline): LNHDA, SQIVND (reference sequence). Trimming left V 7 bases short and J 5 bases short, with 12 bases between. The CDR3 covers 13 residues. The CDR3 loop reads CASTSVGDNEQFF. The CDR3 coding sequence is TGTGCCAGTACCTCGGTCGGTGACAATGAGCAGTTCTTC. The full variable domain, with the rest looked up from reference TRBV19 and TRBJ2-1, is DGGITQSPKYLFRKEGQNVTLSCEQNLNHDAMYWYRQDPGQGLRLIYYSQIVNDFQKGDIAEGYSVSREKKESFPLTVTSAQKNPTAFYLCASTSVGDNEQFFGPGTRLTVL.

The chain's CDR3 is CASSSSSGDSYEQYF. Here the CDR3 DNA reads TGTGCCAGCAGCTCCTCTAGCGGGGACTCCTACGAGCAGTACTTC. The rearrangement joins TRBV7-3 to TRBJ2-7; 9 nucleotides agree with TRBD2. CDR3 length equals 15 residues. V lost 4 bases to trimming and J lost 0 bases; unmatched junction nucleotides: 4. In germline, CDR1 is SGHTA, CDR2 FQGTGA.

Here the CDR3 DNA reads TGTGCCAGCAGTCCAGGGGTCTACGAGCAGTACTTC. As protein: CASSPGVYEQYF. The chain joins TRBV12-3 or TRBV12-4 to TRBJ2-7, with D possibly TRBD1 on 6 matching bases. Trimming took 5 bases from V and 3 from J, leaving 8 bases between them. This CDR3 has 12 amino acids.

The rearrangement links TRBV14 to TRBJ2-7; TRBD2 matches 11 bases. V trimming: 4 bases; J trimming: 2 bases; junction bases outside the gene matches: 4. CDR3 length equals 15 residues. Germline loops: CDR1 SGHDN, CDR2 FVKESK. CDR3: CASSRRGLAAYEQYF. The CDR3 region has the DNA TGTGCCAGCAGCCGGCGGGGACTAGCGGCCTACGAGCAGTACTTC. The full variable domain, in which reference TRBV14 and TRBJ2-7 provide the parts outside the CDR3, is EAGVTQFPSHSVIEKGQTVTLRCDPISGHDNLYWYRRVMGKEIKFLLHFVKESKQDESGMPNNRFLAERTGGTYSTLKVQPAELEDSGVYFCASSRRGLAAYEQYFGPGTRLTVT.

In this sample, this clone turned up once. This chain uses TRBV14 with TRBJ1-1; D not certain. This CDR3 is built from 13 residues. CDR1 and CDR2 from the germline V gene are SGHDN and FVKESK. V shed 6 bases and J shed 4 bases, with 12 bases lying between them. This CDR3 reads CASSNSASTEAFF. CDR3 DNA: TGTGCCAGCAGTAACAGCGCAAGCACTGAAGCTTTCTTT.

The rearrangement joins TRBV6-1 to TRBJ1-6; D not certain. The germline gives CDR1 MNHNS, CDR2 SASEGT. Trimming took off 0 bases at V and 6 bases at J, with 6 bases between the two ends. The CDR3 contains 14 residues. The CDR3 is CASSEARVNSPLHF. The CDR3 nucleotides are TGTGCCAGCAGTGAAGCCCGGGTTAATTCACCCCTCCACTTT.

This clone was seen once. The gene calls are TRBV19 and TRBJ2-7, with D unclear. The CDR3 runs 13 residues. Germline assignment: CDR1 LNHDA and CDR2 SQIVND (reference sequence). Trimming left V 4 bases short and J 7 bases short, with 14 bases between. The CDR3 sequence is CASSTWVSEEQYF. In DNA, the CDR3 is TGTGCCAGTAGTACCTGGGTCTCTGAAGAGCAGTACTTC.

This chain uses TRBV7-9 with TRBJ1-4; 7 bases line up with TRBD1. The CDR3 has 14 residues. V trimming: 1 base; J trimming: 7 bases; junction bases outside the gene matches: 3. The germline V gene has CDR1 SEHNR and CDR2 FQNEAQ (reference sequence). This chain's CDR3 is CASSLGDSSEKLFF. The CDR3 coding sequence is TGTGCCAGCAGCTTAGGGGACAGTTCTGAAAAACTGTTTTTT.

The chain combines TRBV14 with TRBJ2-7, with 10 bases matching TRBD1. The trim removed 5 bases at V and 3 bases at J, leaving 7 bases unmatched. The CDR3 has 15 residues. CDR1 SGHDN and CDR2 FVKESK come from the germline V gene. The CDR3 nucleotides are TGTGCCAGCAGCAAGACAGGGGGCGCGATCTACGAGCAGTACTTC. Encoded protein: CASSKTGGAIYEQYF.